The present T cell receptor beta chain was sequenced within a study of T cell repertoires in cytomegalovirus infection. About the research overall: The authors relied on CMV epitopes, both recently identified HLA-C-restricted and well-studied HLA-B-restricted. Study-level findings and limits: Ex vivo, HLA-C-restricted CMV-specific TCR beta clonotypes prevailed over the rest of the response.

Trimming took 5 bases from V and 4 from J; bases not matched to a gene: 7. CDR1 is SGHVS, CDR2 FNYEAQ, per germline. CDR3 size: 16 residues. This clonotype was picked up many times. Its antigen is as yet unknown. TCRdb called the reads again in MiXCR, with one record for every CDR3 protein. The table records approximately 1,000,000 distinct CDR3 sequences, approximately 31% of them present only once. The source of this sequence is a human donor in good health (CMV status not recorded). Some clones in this sample may be carry-over from other donors' samples. V gene TRBV7-6 combines with J gene TRBJ2-3, with 12 bases identical to TRBD2. The sequencing used cultured CD8+ T cells from PBMCs, collected from culture after CMV antigen stimulation. CDR3 DNA sequence: TGTGCCAGCAGCCCCCGGACTAGCGGGGAGGCAGATACGCAGTATTTT. Residues: CASSPRTSGEADTQYF. The complete variable domain, with remaining parts taken from reference TRBV7-6 and TRBJ2-3, reads GAGVSQSPRYKVTKRGQDVALRCDPISGHVSLYWYRQALGQGPEFLTYFNYEAQQDKSGLPNDRFSAERPEGSISTLTIQRTEQRDSAMYRCASSPRTSGEADTQYFGPGTRLTVL.